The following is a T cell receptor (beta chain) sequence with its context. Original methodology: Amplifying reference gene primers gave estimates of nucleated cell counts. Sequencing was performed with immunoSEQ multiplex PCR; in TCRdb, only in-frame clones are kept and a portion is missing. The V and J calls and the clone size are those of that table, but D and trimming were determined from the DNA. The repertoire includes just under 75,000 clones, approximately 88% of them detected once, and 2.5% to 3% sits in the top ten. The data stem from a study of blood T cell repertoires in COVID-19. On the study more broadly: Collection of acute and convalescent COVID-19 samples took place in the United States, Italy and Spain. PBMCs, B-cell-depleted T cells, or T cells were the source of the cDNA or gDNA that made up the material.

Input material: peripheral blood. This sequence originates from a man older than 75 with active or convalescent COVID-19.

CDR3 nucleotide sequence: TGTGCCAGCAGTCACCGCTGGCCCCACGAGCAGTACTTC. It is translated as CASSHRWPHEQYF. The chain links TRBV27 to TRBJ2-7; the D is unclear. Germline loops: CDR1 MNHEY, CDR2 SMNVEV (reference sequence). The CDR3 is 13 residues long. Between the trimmed V and J ends, which lost 5 bases and 5 bases, there was a span of 13 bases.